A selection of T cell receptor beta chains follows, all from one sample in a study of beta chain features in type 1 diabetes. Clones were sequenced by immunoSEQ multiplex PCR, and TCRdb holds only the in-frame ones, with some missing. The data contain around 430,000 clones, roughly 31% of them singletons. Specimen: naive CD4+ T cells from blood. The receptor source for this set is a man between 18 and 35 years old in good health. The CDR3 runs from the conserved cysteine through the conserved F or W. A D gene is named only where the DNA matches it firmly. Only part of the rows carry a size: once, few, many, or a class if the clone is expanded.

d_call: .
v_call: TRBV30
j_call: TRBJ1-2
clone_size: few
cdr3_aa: CAWSDTPWGDYGYTF
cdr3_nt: TGTGCCTGGAGCGATACCCCCTGGGGGGACTATGGCTACACCTTC

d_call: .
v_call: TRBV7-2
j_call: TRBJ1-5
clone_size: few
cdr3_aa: CASSFGFNQPQHF
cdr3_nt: TGTGCCAGCAGCTTTGGGTTTAATCAGCCCCAGCATTTT

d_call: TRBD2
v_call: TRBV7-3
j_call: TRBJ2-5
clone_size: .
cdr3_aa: CASSLSGRRETQYF
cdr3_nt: TGTGCCAGCAGCTTAAGCGGGAGAAGAGAGACCCAGTACTTC

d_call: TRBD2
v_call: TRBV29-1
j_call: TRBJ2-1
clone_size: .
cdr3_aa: CSVELTSGRADEQFF
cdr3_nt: TGCAGCGTTGAGCTGACTAGCGGGAGGGCGGATGAGCAGTTCTTC

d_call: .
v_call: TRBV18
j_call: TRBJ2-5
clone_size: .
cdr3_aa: CASSPPEGQETQYF
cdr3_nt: TGTGCCAGCTCACCACCGGAGGGACAAGAGACCCAGTACTTC

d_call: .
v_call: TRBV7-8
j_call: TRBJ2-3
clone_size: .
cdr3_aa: CASRSHPGPSVADTQYF
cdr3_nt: TGTGCCAGCAGAAGCCACCCCGGGCCCTCCGTCGCAGATACGCAGTATTTT

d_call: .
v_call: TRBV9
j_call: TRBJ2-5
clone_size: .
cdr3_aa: CASSVDQETQYF
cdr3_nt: TGTGCCAGCAGCGTAGACCAAGAGACCCAGTACTTC

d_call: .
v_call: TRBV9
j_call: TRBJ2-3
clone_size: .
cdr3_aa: CASSPDWSLNTQYF
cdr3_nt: TGTGCCTCCTCCCCGGACTGGTCTTTGAATACGCAGTATTTT

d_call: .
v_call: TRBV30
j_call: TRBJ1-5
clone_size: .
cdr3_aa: CAGGTGPWSNQPQHF
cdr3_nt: TGTGCCGGGGGAACGGGTCCTTGGAGCAATCAGCCCCAGCATTTT

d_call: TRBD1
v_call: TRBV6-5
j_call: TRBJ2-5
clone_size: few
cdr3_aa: CASSSSTGIETQYF
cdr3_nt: TGTGCCAGCAGTTCCTCGACAGGGATCGAGACCCAGTACTTC

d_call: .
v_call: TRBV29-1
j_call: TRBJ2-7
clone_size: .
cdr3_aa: CSVLRKESYEQYF
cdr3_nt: TGCAGCGTTCTCAGGAAAGAGTCCTACGAGCAGTACTTC

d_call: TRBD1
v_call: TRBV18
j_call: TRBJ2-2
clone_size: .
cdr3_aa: CASSPGTARPGELFF
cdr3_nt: TGTGCCAGCTCACCAGGGACAGCTCGGCCCGGGGAGCTGTTTTTT

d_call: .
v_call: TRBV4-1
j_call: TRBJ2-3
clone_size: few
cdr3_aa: CASSQVRGVSDTQYF
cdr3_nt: TGCGCCAGCAGCCAAGTGCGAGGGGTGTCAGATACGCAGTATTTT

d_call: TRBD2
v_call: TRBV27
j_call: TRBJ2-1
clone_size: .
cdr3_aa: CASSPQGLGYNEQFF
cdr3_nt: TGTGCCAGCAGTCCACAGGGACTAGGGTACAATGAGCAGTTCTTC

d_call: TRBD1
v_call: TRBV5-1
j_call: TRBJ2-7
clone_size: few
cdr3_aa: CASSGLWDSRQYF
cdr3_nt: TGCGCCAGCAGCGGATTATGGGACAGCCGGCAGTACTTC

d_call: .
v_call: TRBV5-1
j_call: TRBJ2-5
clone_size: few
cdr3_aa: CASSRGTLEETQYF
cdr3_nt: TGCGCCAGCAGCAGAGGCACTCTCGAAGAGACCCAGTACTTC

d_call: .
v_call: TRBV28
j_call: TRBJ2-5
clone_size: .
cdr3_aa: CASSLLARETQYF
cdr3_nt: TGTGCCAGCAGTCTACTAGCAAGAGAGACCCAGTACTTC

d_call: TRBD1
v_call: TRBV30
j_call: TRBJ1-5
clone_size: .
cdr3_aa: CAWTQGGNQPQHF
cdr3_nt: TGTGCCTGGACCCAGGGGGGCAATCAGCCCCAGCATTTT

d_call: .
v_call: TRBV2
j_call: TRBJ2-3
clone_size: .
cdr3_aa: CASSEEESTQYF
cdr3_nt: TGTGCCAGCAGTGAAGAGGAGTCTACGCAGTATTTT

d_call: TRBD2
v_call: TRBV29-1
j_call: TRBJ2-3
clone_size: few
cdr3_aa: CSGVGTTSGSTDTQYF
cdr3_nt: TGCAGCGGTGTAGGGACGACTAGCGGAAGCACAGATACGCAGTATTTT

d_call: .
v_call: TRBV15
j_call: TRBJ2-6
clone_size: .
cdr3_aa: CATSRVGLHSGANVLTF
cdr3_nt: TGTGCCACCAGCAGAGTTGGGCTCCACTCTGGGGCCAACGTCCTGACTTTC

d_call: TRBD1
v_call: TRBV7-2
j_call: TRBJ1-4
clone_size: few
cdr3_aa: CASSFRQGGLFF
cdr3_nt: TGTGCCAGCAGCTTTCGACAGGGAGGCCTGTTTTTT

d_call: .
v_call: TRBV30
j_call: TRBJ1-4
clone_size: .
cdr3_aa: CAWSQPGTLNEKLFF
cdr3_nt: TGTGCCTGGAGTCAACCCGGGACTCTTAATGAAAAACTGTTTTTT

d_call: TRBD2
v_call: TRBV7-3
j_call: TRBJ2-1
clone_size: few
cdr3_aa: CASSAGLAAYNEQFF
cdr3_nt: TGTGCCAGCAGCGCGGGACTAGCGGCCTACAATGAGCAGTTCTTC

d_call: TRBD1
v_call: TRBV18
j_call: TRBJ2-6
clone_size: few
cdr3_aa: CASSPLGQGAGANVLTF
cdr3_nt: TGTGCCAGCTCACCACTTGGACAGGGGGCAGGGGCCAACGTCCTGACTTTC

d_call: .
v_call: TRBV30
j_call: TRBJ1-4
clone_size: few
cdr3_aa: CAWSVQFLQGLSEKLFF
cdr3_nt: TGTGCCTGGAGTGTACAATTCCTCCAGGGGCTAAGTGAAAAACTGTTTTTT

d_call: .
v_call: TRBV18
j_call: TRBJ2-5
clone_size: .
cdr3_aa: CASSPLAVWETQYF
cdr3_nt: TGTGCCAGCTCACCACTAGCGGTTTGGGAGACCCAGTACTTC

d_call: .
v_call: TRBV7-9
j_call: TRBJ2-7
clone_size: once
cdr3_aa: CASSTTGKANEQYF
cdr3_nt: TGTGCCAGCAGCACTACCGGGAAGGCAAACGAGCAGTACTTC

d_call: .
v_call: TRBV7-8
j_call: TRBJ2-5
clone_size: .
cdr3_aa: CASSLGQGEQETQYF
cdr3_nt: TGTGCCAGCAGCTTAGGGCAGGGAGAACAAGAGACCCAGTACTTC

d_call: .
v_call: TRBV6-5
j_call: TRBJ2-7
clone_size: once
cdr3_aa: CASSYSRLSGTSHF
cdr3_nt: TGTGCCAGCAGTTACTCTAGGTTATCCGGGACTTCTCACTTC

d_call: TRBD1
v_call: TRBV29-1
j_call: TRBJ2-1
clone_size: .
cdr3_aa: CSVKGQVTYNEQFF
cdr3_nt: TGCAGCGTGAAGGGACAGGTCACCTACAATGAGCAGTTCTTC

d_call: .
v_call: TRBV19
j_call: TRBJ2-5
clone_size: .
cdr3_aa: CATGRYETQYF
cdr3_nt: TGTGCGACAGGGAGGTACGAGACCCAGTACTTC

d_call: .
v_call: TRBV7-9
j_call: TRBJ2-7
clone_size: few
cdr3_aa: CASSNRYEQYF
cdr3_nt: TGTGCCAGCAGCAACCGCTACGAGCAGTACTTC

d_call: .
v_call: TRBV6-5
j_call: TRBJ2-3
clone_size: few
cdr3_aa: CASSPLGYGTDTQYF
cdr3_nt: TGTGCCAGCAGTCCCTTAGGGTACGGCACAGATACGCAGTATTTT

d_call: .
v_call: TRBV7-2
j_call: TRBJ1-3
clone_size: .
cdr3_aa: CASRRTGSGNTIYF
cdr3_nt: TGTGCCAGCAGACGAACGGGCTCTGGAAACACCATATATTTT

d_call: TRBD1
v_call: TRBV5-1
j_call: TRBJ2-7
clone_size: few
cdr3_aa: CASSGTGSSYEQYF
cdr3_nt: TGCGCCAGCAGCGGGACAGGGAGCTCCTACGAGCAGTACTTC

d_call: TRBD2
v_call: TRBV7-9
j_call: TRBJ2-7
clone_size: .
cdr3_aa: CASSLPGGAYEQYF
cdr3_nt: TGTGCCAGCAGCTTACCGGGAGGAGCCTACGAGCAGTACTTC